There are many counts of the clone carrying this T cell receptor beta chain. This CDR3 has 12 amino acids. Germline CDR1 SNHLY, CDR2 FYNNEI. Trimming took off 8 bases at V and 2 bases at J, with 8 bases between the two ends. These data come from a study of identical twins. Via MiXCR, TCRdb re-called the 5' RACE reads, giving one row per CDR3 protein. The data contain roughly 690,000 distinct CDR3 sequences, roughly 6% of them seen just once; the ten biggest clones take up around 2%. This chain joins TRBV2 and TRBJ2-3, with D possibly TRBD1 on 6 matching bases. The source is a man in his late teens or twenties in good health. The specimen sequenced was naive T cells sorted from blood. CDR3 DNA sequence: TGTGCCAGCCGGGACATCACAGATACGCAGTATTTT. Protein sequence: CASRDITDTQYF.